This T cell receptor beta chain was captured in a study of shared clonotypes between healthy human individuals. For the study at large: Aged 18 to 49, the donors were a couple of women and three men. Findings of the study overall: There were few donors, and this limited the genetic and exposure-history diversity represented.

Donors, without exception, were Caucasian adults residing in Nashville, Tennessee. The authors loaded 200 ng DNA, 28,000 or so T cell genomes, into sorted-subset replicate PCRs. Data came from immunoSEQ multiplex PCR; TCRdb stores just in-frame clones and leaves some out. The sample contains over 950,000 clones, about 80% of which appear only once. In the case of this clone: Antigen unknown.

The V gene lost 2 bases and the J gene lost 7 bases, with 21 bases spanning the gap. The germline V gene has CDR1 SGHDN and CDR2 FVKESK. The CDR3 loop spans 16 amino acids. The V and J genes are TRBV14 and TRBJ2-7, with D hard to call. This receptor was taken from a young man in good health. Some clones in this sample may be carry-over from other donors' samples. The sequenced sample consisted of memory CD4+ T cells from PBMCs. Subset: CD45RA-negative fraction. The CDR3 reads CASSQPTGPWMGEQYF. Written as DNA, the CDR3 is TGTGCCAGCAGCCAACCAACCGGGCCTTGGATGGGGGAGCAGTACTTC.